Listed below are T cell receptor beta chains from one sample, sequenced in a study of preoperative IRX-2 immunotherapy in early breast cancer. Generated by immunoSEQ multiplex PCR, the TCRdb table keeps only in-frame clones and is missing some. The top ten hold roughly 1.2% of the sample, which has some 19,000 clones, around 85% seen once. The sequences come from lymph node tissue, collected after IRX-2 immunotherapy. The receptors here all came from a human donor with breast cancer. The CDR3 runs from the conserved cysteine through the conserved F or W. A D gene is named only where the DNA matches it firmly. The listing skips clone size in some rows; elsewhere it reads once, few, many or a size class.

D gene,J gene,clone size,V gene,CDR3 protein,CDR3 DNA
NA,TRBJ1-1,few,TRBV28,CASRGSLTEAFF,TGTGCCAGCAGGGGGTCCCTCACTGAAGCTTTCTTT
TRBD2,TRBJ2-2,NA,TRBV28,CASSSGITGELFF,TGTGCCAGCAGTAGCGGGATTACCGGGGAGCTGTTTTTT
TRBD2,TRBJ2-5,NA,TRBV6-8,CAISLGLVKETQYF,TGTGCCATCAGCCTAGGACTAGTGAAAGAGACCCAGTACTTC
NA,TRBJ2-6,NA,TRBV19,CASSIFDSGANVLTF,TGTGCCAGTAGTATTTTTGACTCTGGGGCCAACGTCCTGACTTTC
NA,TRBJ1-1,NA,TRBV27,CASSLSKGGTEAFF,TGTGCCAGCAGTTTATCCAAGGGCGGGACTGAAGCTTTCTTT
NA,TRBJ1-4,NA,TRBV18,CASSQAGAGDEKLFF,TGTGCCAGCTCACAAGCGGGAGCCGGGGATGAAAAACTGTTTTTT
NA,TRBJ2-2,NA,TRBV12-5,CASRLQSTGELFF,TGTGCCAGCCGCCTCCAGAGCACCGGGGAGCTGTTTTTT
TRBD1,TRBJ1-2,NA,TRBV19,CASSTGETGARGYTF,TGTGCCAGTAGTACGGGGGAGACAGGGGCTAGAGGCTACACCTTC
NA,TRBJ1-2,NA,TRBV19,CARQGRHYGYTF,TGTGCCAGACAGGGCCGGCACTATGGCTACACCTTC
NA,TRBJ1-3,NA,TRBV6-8,CASSDPAGVGNTIYF,TGTGCCAGCAGTGACCCGGCAGGCGTTGGAAACACCATATATTTT
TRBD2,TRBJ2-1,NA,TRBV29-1,CSVVRTGTSGGGQFF,TGCAGCGTTGTCCGAACCGGGACTAGCGGGGGTGGTCAGTTCTTC
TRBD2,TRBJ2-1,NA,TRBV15,CATSMGLAARSSYNEQFF,TGTGCCACCAGCATGGGACTAGCGGCAAGGAGCTCCTACAATGAGCAGTTCTTC
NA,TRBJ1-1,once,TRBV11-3,CASSFVGGSKAEAFF,TGTGCCAGCAGCTTTGTTGGAGGGTCAAAGGCTGAAGCTTTCTTT
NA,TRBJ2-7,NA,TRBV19,CASRLQGKGSYEQYF,TGTGCCAGTAGACTACAGGGAAAGGGCTCCTACGAGCAGTACTTC
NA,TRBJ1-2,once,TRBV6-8,CASGSSGMYGYTF,TGTGCCAGCGGTTCAAGCGGAATGTATGGCTACACCTTC
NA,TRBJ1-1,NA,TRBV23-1,CASSQRGPNTEAFF,TGCGCCAGCAGTCAAAGAGGTCCTAACACTGAAGCTTTCTTT
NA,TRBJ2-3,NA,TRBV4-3,CASSQAGGDTQYF,TGCGCCAGCAGCCAAGCCGGTGGAGATACGCAGTATTTT
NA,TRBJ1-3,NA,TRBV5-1,CASSQGRSSGNTIYF,TGCGCCAGCAGCCAGGGACGGAGCTCTGGAAACACCATATATTTT
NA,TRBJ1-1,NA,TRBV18,CASSVGVNTEAFF,TGTGCCAGCTCGGTCGGGGTGAACACTGAAGCTTTCTTT
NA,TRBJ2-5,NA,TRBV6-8,CASRQGLWETQYF,TGTGCCAGCAGGCAGGGGTTGTGGGAGACCCAGTACTTC
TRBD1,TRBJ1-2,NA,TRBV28,CASIPYAGTDNYGYTF,TGTGCCAGCATCCCATATGCCGGGACAGATAACTATGGCTACACCTTC
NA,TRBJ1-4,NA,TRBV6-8,CASKGWPTNEKLFF,TGTGCCAGCAAGGGGTGGCCAACTAATGAAAAACTGTTTTTT
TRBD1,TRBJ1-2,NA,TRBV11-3,CASSRRNTGVDGYTF,TGTGCCAGCAGCCGAAGAAATACAGGGGTGGATGGCTACACCTTC
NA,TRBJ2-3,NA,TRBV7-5,CASSSGQTGRTDTQYF,TGTGCCAGCAGCTCCGGACAGACAGGCCGCACAGATACGCAGTATTTT
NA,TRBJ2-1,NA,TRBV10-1,CASSEVAGWDNEQFF,TGCGCCAGCAGTGAGGTGGCGGGGTGGGACAATGAGCAGTTCTTC
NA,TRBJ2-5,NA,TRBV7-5,CASSLATSGRLFGETQYF,TGTGCCAGCAGCTTAGCGACTAGCGGGAGGCTTTTTGGGGAGACCCAGTACTTC
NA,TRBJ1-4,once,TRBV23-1,CARSRVRNEKLFF,TGCGCCAGAAGTCGGGTCAGAAATGAAAAACTGTTTTTT
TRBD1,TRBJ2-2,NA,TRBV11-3,CASRPQGADTGELFF,TGTGCCAGCAGACCTCAGGGGGCGGACACCGGGGAGCTGTTTTTT
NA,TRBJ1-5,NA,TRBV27,CASSFKGVNQPQHF,TGTGCCAGCAGTTTTAAAGGGGTTAATCAGCCCCAGCATTTT
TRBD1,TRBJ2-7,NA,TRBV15,CATSRDKTGDYEQYF,TGTGCCACCAGCAGAGATAAAACAGGGGACTACGAGCAGTACTTC
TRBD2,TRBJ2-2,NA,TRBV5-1,CASTREGVIGELFF,TGCGCCAGCACCCGGGAGGGGGTGATCGGGGAGCTGTTTTTT
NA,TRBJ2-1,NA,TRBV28,CASSSPALFHRTFF,TGTGCCAGCAGTTCCCCGGCCCTCTTCCACCGGACGTTCTTC
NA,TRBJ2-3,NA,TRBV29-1,CSVDQAGDTQYF,TGCAGCGTTGATCAGGCCGGGGATACGCAGTATTTT
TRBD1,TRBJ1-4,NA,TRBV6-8,CASSYSGTGQMQEKLFF,TGTGCCAGCAGTTACTCCGGGACAGGGCAAATGCAAGAAAAACTGTTTTTT
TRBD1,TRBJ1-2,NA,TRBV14,CASSDRGSYGYTF,TGTGCCAGCAGCGACAGGGGCAGCTATGGCTACACCTTC
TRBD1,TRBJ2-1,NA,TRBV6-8,CASSYVGQGNEQFF,TGTGCCAGCAGTTACGTAGGACAGGGAAATGAGCAGTTCTTC
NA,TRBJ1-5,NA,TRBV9,CASTRGSNQPQHF,TGTGCCAGCACTCGGGGGAGCAATCAGCCCCAGCATTTT
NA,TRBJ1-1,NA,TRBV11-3,CASSFYIGKNTEAFF,TGTGCCAGCAGCTTCTACATTGGGAAAAACACTGAAGCTTTTTTT
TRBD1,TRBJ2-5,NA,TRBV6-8,CASTPWRQGARETQYF,TGTGCCAGCACCCCGTGGCGACAGGGGGCCAGGGAGACCCAGTACTTC
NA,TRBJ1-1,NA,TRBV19,CASSSDTEAFF,TGTGCCAGTAGTTCAGACACTGAAGCTTTCTTT
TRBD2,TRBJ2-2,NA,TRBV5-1,CASNPTSGRGNTGELFF,TGCGCCAGCAACCCGACTAGCGGGAGGGGGAACACCGGGGAGCTGTTTTTT
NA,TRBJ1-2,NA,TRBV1,CASSQDQGQTYGYTF,TGCGCCAGCAGCCAAGATCAGGGACAGACCTATGGCTACACCTTC
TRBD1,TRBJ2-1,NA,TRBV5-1,CASSSGQGFNEQFF,TGCGCCAGCAGCTCCGGACAGGGTTTCAATGAGCAGTTCTTC
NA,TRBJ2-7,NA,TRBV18,CASSPNVKAYEQYF,TGTGCCAGCTCACCTAACGTCAAGGCGTACGAGCAGTACTTC
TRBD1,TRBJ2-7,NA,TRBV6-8,CASGNGTGTYEQYF,TGTGCCAGCGGCAATGGGACAGGGACCTACGAGCAGTACTTC
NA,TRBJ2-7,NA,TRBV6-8,CASSYSRRGSYEQYF,TGTGCCAGCAGTTACTCGAGGCGGGGATCCTACGAGCAGTACTTC
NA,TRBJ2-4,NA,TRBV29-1,CSASSGLAKNIQYF,TGCAGCGCCAGTTCGGGCTTAGCCAAAAACATTCAGTACTTC
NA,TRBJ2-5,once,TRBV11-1,CASSWSRGMGRRETQYF,TGTGCCAGCAGCTGGTCCCGGGGGATGGGTAGACGGGAGACCCAGTACTTC
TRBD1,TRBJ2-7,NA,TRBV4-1,CASSQGQMYEQYF,TGCGCCAGCAGCCAGGGACAGATGTACGAGCAGTACTTC
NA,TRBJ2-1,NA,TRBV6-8,CASTLGAGVSNEQFF,TGTGCCAGCACCCTTGGGGCAGGAGTCTCCAATGAGCAGTTCTTC
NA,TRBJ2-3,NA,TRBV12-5,CASGLTIQSTDTQYF,TGTGCTAGTGGTTTGACTATCCAGAGCACAGATACGCAGTATTTT
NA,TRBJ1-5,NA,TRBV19,CASKRRGDGIGSNQPQHF,TGTGCCAGCAAAAGGAGGGGGGACGGGATTGGCAGCAATCAGCCCCAGCATTTT